What follows are 27 T cell receptor beta chains derived from one specimen sequenced in a study of T cells expressing NK-cell markers. For each CDR3 protein, TCRdb gives one entry from its re-call of the 5' RACE reads, without DNA. The record lists 130,000 to 150,000 distinct CDR3 sequences, of which the ten most abundant hold around 10%. The sequenced sample was blood T cells: a sorted CD56 or NKG2C T cell subset, CD4+ or CD8+ T cells, or bulk PBMC T cells (not recorded which). These receptor sequences come from a man aged 18-30 years in good health.

V gene TRBV5-5 combines with J gene TRBJ2-7; the TCRdb call, TRBD1, lacks DNA for checking. Germline CDR1 is SGHKS and CDR2 is YYEKEE (reference sequence). This CDR3 contains 15 residues. The CDR3 spells CASSREGHPSYEQYF.

V is TRBV7-2 and J is TRBJ2-1. Germline values: CDR1 SGHTA, CDR2 FQGNSA. The length of the CDR3 is 15 residues. The CDR3 protein is CASSWRLLLYNEQFF.

V gene TRBV20-1 combines with J gene TRBJ2-5; TCRdb selects TRBD2, and the lack of DNA leaves this call unchecked. CDR1 DFQATT and CDR2 SNEGSKA come from the germline V gene (reference sequence). This CDR3 comprises 12 residues. The CDR3 here is CSALGEGETQYF.

The chain couples TRBV11-2 to TRBJ2-1; TCRdb lists TRBD1, though no DNA is available to test this call. Per the germline V gene, CDR1 is SGHAT and CDR2 is FQNNGV. This CDR3 has 12 residues. The CDR3 loop reads CASSSLNNEQFF.

This chain joins TRBV19 and TRBJ1-1; TCRdb calls TRBD1, which cannot be checked without DNA. Germline V CDR1 and CDR2: LNHDA, SQIVND (reference sequence). The CDR3 runs to 16 residues. CDR3 region: CASSIAAGKGIAEAFF.

The J gene is TRBJ2-1, the V gene TRBV27; as DNA is missing, the TRBD1 call by TCRdb cannot be tested. This CDR3 comprises 17 residues. Germline V CDR1 and CDR2: MNHEY, SMNVEV (reference sequence). The CDR3 reads CASSLMSVWSSYNEQFF.

The rearrangement joins TRBV7-3 to TRBJ2-1; TCRdb picks TRBD2, but there is no DNA to check that call. Per the germline V gene, CDR1 is SGHTA and CDR2 is FQGTGA. This CDR3 has 16 amino acids. The CDR3 region is CASRRTSGNSYNEQFF.

The V gene is TRBV6-5, the J gene TRBJ2-5; TCRdb indicates TRBD1, and absent DNA this call remains unverified. Germline loops: CDR1 MNHEY, CDR2 SVGAGI. This CDR3 contains 16 residues. The CDR3 is CASSYTFPPNQETQYF.

The chain joins TRBV28 to TRBJ2-2; TCRdb reports TRBD2, a call that lacks DNA to check it against. CDR3 length equals 13 residues. The V gene's germline CDR1 is MDHEN and CDR2 SYDVKM. CDR3 protein: CASSLEVPGELFF. Supplemented by reference TRBV28 and TRBJ2-2, the full variable domain reads DVKVTQSSRYLVKRTGEKVFLECVQDMDHENMFWYRQDPGLGLRLIYFSYDVKMKEKGDIPEGYSVSREKKERFSLILESASTNQTSMYLCASSLEVPGELFFGEGSRLTVL.

The chain links TRBV5-5 to TRBJ2-2; TCRdb picks TRBD2, but there is no DNA to check that call. Germline V gene data show CDR1 as SGHKS and CDR2 as YYEKEE (reference sequence). This CDR3 is 16 amino acids long. The CDR3 sequence: CASSWGLARNTGELFF.

The V gene is TRBV6-5, the J gene TRBJ2-7; no DNA is available, so the TRBD2 call from TCRdb remains unchecked. There are 15 residues in the CDR3. Per germline, CDR1 MNHEY and CDR2 SVGAGI. CDR3 sequence reads: CASSYSVSGSREQYF.

J is TRBJ2-7 and V is TRBV6-6; the TRBD1 assignment by TCRdb is unverifiable without DNA. The CDR3 runs to 13 residues. Germline-derived CDR1 and CDR2 are MNHNY and SVGAGI (reference sequence). This CDR3 is CVTFGGSAYEQYF.

The chain carries TRBV24-1 and TRBJ2-2; TCRdb returns TRBD2, unconfirmable since there is no DNA. There are 14 residues in the CDR3. Per the germline V gene, CDR1 is KGHDR and CDR2 is SFDVKD. The CDR3 loop is CATSSGLNTGELFF.

J is TRBJ2-7 and V is TRBV19; TCRdb indicates TRBD2, and absent DNA this call remains unverified. This CDR3 has 15 residues. CDR1 LNHDA and CDR2 SQIVND come from the germline V gene (reference sequence). This CDR3 is CASSPSGTSVYEQYF.

V gene TRBV25-1 combines with J gene TRBJ1-5; TCRdb selects TRBD1, and the lack of DNA leaves this call unchecked. Germline V CDR1 and CDR2: MGHDK, SYGVNS. This CDR3 is 15 amino acids long. The CDR3 sequence: CASSVLNRGDQPQHF. Based on the CDR3 plus reference TRBV25-1 and TRBJ1-5, the full variable domain is EADIYQTPRYLVIGTGKKITLECSQTMGHDKMYWYQQDPGMELHLIHYSYGVNSTEKGDLSSESTVSRIRTEHFPLTLESARPSHTSQYLCASSVLNRGDQPQHFGDGTRLSIL.

J is TRBJ1-1 and V is TRBV7-8; TCRdb's D gene call, TRBD1, goes unchecked for lack of DNA. The germline gives CDR1 SGHVS, CDR2 FQNEAQ. The length of the CDR3 is 16 residues. The CDR3 is CASSSPRRTGGTEAFF.

The gene calls are TRBV20-1 and TRBJ2-5; TCRdb indicates TRBD1, and absent DNA this call remains unverified. In germline, CDR1 is DFQATT, CDR2 SNEGSKA (reference sequence). The CDR3 loop spans 14 amino acids. CDR3: CSAGGQGVAETQYF.

The chain carries TRBV5-5 and TRBJ1-6; no DNA is available, so the TRBD1 call from TCRdb remains unchecked. Germline values: CDR1 SGHKS, CDR2 YYEKEE (reference sequence). This CDR3 comprises 17 residues. Here the CDR3 reads CASSLAGKTGPNSPLHF.

This chain's CDR3 is CASRAIQGALTGELFF. The V and J genes are TRBV5-1 and TRBJ2-2; with no DNA, the TCRdb D assignment of TRBD1 cannot be verified. Germline V gene sequence: CDR1 SGHRS, CDR2 YFSETQ. This CDR3 contains 16 residues.

The V gene is TRBV10-3, the J gene TRBJ2-7; the D call from TCRdb, TRBD2, cannot be confirmed without DNA. Germline V gives CDR1 ENHRY, CDR2 SYGVKD. This CDR3 is 12 amino acids long. The chain's CDR3 is CAISDLSPEQYF.

The chain has TRBV5-1 and TRBJ2-1. This CDR3 region has 13 residues. Germline CDR1 reads SGHRS; CDR2 reads YFSETQ. CDR3 residues: CASRGITYNEQFF.

The rearrangement uses TRBV29-1 and TRBJ2-1; absent DNA, TCRdb's TRBD1 call cannot be checked. The CDR3 is made up of 15 amino acids. In germline, CDR1 is SQVTM, CDR2 ANQGSEA. The CDR3 sequence is CSVEDLSGQVNEQFF.

The V and J genes are TRBV2 and TRBJ2-7. The CDR3 has 16 amino acids. Germline V gene sequence: CDR1 SNHLY, CDR2 FYNNEI. The CDR3 sequence is CASSEALAGGAYEQYF. The entire variable domain, with the rest obtained from reference TRBV2 and TRBJ2-7, is as follows: EPEVTQTPSHQVTQMGQEVILRCVPISNHLYFYWYRQILGQKVEFLVSFYNNEISEKSEIFDDQFSVERPDGSNFTLKIRSTKLEDSAMYFCASSEALAGGAYEQYFGPGTRLTVT.

The CDR3 reads CASSLGNRDTDTQYF. V is TRBV5-1 and J is TRBJ2-3; TCRdb calls TRBD1, which cannot be checked without DNA. Germline V gene sequence: CDR1 SGHRS, CDR2 YFSETQ. This CDR3 is 15 amino acids long.

The chain is built from TRBV30 and TRBJ2-1; the D gene TCRdb calls, TRBD1, cannot be checked with no DNA. Germline V gene lookup returns CDR1 GTSNPN and CDR2 SVGIG (reference sequence). The CDR3 sequence is 15 residues long. CDR3 residues: CAWTTGTGGYNEQFF.

This chain's CDR3 is CASSLLRGGNTGELFF. The chain joins TRBV7-2 to TRBJ2-2; TCRdb's D call, TRBD1, is unchecked because there is no DNA. In germline, CDR1 is SGHTA, CDR2 FQGNSA. The CDR3 loop spans 16 amino acids.

The V call is TRBV12-3 or TRBV12-4, the J call TRBJ1-1; TCRdb calls TRBD1, which cannot be checked without DNA. This CDR3 region has 16 residues. The CDR3 loop is CASSLAAGMVDTEAFF.